This TCR beta chain was sequenced for a study of T cell repertoires in cytomegalovirus infection. Broader study findings: The response measured ex vivo was dominated by TCR beta clonotypes (HLA-C-restricted and CMV-specific).

Remarks on this clonotype: Its matching antigen is unknown.

CDR1 LNHNV and CDR2 YYDKDF come from the germline V gene (reference sequence). Trimming removed 8 bases from V and 2 bases from J, with 18 bases in between. CDR3 length: 15 amino acids. In TCRdb, the reads were re-called with MiXCR into one record per CDR3 protein. The sample includes fewer than 350,000 distinct CDR3 sequences, over 7.5% seen only once; the top ten take about 3.9%. Sequenced: PBMCs. The origin of this receptor is a human donor in good health (CMV status not recorded). Some clones in this sample may be carry-over from other donors' samples. V and J are TRBV15 and TRBJ1-2; D is perhaps TRBD1 (5 bases). The CDR3 DNA reads as TGTGCCACCTCTCCCCAGGGTCAAGCGAACTATGGCTACACCTTC. Its protein product is CATSPQGQANYGYTF.